The entry that follows covers one TCR beta chain sequence. A much larger clonotype is one base distant, so this may be a read error. The germline gives CDR1 MNHNS, CDR2 SASEGT. The CDR3 loop spans 14 amino acids. Between the trimmed V and J ends, which lost 7 bases and 2 bases, there was a span of 12 bases. TCRbeta library construction was performed incorporating unique molecular identifiers. TCRdb reprocessed the PCR reads via MiXCR and lists one record per CDR3 protein. The table shows hundreds of thousands of distinct CDR3 sequences, with around 18% occurring only once. The source of the sample is a study of T-cell reconstitution after alpha-beta-depleted transplantation in children.

The sample was PBMCs from the stem cell graft donor, taken from the stem cell graft. The chain has TRBV6-1 and TRBJ2-1, with D hard to call. This sequence was found in a human donor who donated a stem cell graft to a child with acute lymphoblastic leukemia. CDR3 sequence (DNA): TGTGCCAGCACAGGCAGAAGCCCCTACAATGAGCAGTTCTTC. Protein: CASTGRSPYNEQFF.